The 26 T cell receptor beta chains below all came from one sample that was sequenced in a study of cytomegalovirus exposure and HLA in healthy donors. PCR primers comprised 60 Vbeta and 13 Jbeta primers. Sequencing was performed with immunoSEQ multiplex PCR; in TCRdb, only in-frame clones are kept and a portion is missing. The table includes 120,000 or so clones, roughly 80% detected once. Sequencing used PBMCs. These receptors were obtained from a man between 18 and 29 years old in good health and CMV-seropositive.

The CDR3 spells CAWSVQLAETQYF. The CDR3 DNA is TGTGCCTGGAGTGTACAGCTAGCAGAGACCCAGTACTTC. The J gene is TRBJ2-5, the V gene TRBV30, with D possibly being TRBD2 (5 bases). This CDR3 contains 13 residues. Germline values: CDR1 GTSNPN, CDR2 SVGIG (reference sequence). The germline V and J ends were trimmed by 0 bases and 4 bases, with 9 bases remaining between them. The full variable domain, its missing parts supplied by reference TRBV30 and TRBJ2-5, is SQTIHQWPATLVQPVGSPLSLECTVEGTSNPNLYWYRQAAGRGLQLLFYSVGIGQISSEVPQNLSASRPQDRQFILSSKKLLLSDSGFYLCAWSVQLAETQYFGPGTRLLVL.

The V call is TRBV18, the J call TRBJ2-7, with 9 positions matching TRBD1. Trimming at V came to 6 bases and at J to 2 bases, leaving 8 bases not matched to a gene. The CDR3 covers 15 residues. Germline CDR1 and CDR2: KGHSH and LQKENI. The CDR3 nucleotides are TGTGCCAGCTCCATAGAGGGACAGGGACCCTACGAGCAGTACTTC. Translation: CASSIEGQGPYEQYF.

The rearrangement links TRBV6-1 to TRBJ2-1; 15 nucleotides match TRBD2. Germline-derived CDR1 and CDR2 are MNHNS and SASEGT. V lost 4 bases and J lost 4; bases outside the gene matches: 2. CDR3 length: 16 residues. CDR3 DNA: TGTGCCAGCAGTGGGACTAGCGGGGGGGTTTACAATGAGCAGTTCTTC. Encoded protein: CASSGTSGGVYNEQFF.

The chain uses TRBV6-5 and TRBJ2-7, with 8 bases matching TRBD1. The CDR3 is 16 residues long. From germline, CDR1 is MNHEY and CDR2 SVGAGI. With V trimmed by 1 base and J by 4 bases, 9 bases remained unmatched. CDR3 coding DNA: TGTGCCAGCAGTTACTTGCCGGGACAGGAGCTATACGAGCAGTACTTC. Encoded protein: CASSYLPGQELYEQYF.

The chain combines TRBV6-5 with TRBJ2-7; 12 bases match TRBD1. CDR1 and CDR2 from the germline V gene are MNHEY and SVGAGI. V shed 6 bases and J 2 bases; nucleotides not matched to a gene: 5. This CDR3 comprises 15 residues. The CDR3 DNA is TGTGCCAGCAGATACGGGGACAGGGGGCCCTACGAGCAGTACTTC. It codes for CASRYGDRGPYEQYF.

This sequence joins TRBV18 and TRBJ1-6; TRBD1 agrees at 7 bases. The junction had 8 bases not matched to a gene; V was cut back by 3 bases and J by 9 bases. CDR1 is KGHSH, CDR2 LQKENI, per germline. The CDR3 spans 15 residues. The CDR3 region has the DNA TGTGCCAGCTCACCGGGGCAGGGGGTCGTTTCACCCCTCCACTTT. This encodes CASSPGQGVVSPLHF.

This chain links TRBV7-9 with TRBJ2-7, with D possibly TRBD1 on 6 matching bases. Germline values: CDR1 SEHNR, CDR2 FQNEAQ (reference sequence). The germline V and J ends were trimmed by 2 bases and 1 base, with 12 bases remaining between them. This CDR3 is built from 15 residues. The CDR3 is CASSLWAGQSYEQYF. In nucleotides, the CDR3 is TGTGCCAGCAGCTTATGGGCCGGACAGTCCTACGAGCAGTACTTC.

DNA of the CDR3: TGTGCCAGCAGTGTCTTCCTTGGGCTTTACGAGCAGTACTTC. Residues: CASSVFLGLYEQYF. The rearrangement joins TRBV6-1 to TRBJ2-7, with unresolved D. V gave up 4 bases and J gave up 4 bases, with 14 bases separating them. The CDR3 covers 14 residues. Looked up from germline, CDR1 is MNHNS and CDR2 is SASEGT.

The V gene is TRBV5-6, the J gene TRBJ1-2; 9 positions match TRBD1. There are 13 residues in the CDR3. Germline values: CDR1 SGHDT, CDR2 YYEEEE. The junction had 1 base not matched to a gene; V was cut back by 1 base and J by 6 bases. The DNA of the CDR3 is TGTGCCAGCAGCTTGTGGACAGGGGATGGCTACACCTTC. Encoded protein: CASSLWTGDGYTF.

This chain joins TRBV13 and TRBJ1-2; the D gene is possibly TRBD1 (6 bases). Germline assignment: CDR1 PRHDT and CDR2 FYEKMQ (reference sequence). The CDR3 contains 12 residues. The ends were cut back, 5 bases at V and 4 bases at J, with 8 bases in the middle. The CDR3 spells CASSRQVYGYTF. CDR3 DNA sequence: TGTGCCAGCAGCAGACAGGTCTATGGCTACACCTTC.

The chain employs TRBV5-6 and TRBJ1-1, with a weak D call TRBD1 (5 bases). CDR3 size: 13 residues. Germline CDR1 and CDR2: SGHDT and YYEEEE. The ends were cut back, 6 bases at V and 1 base at J, with 10 bases in the middle. The CDR3 DNA reads TGTGCCAGCAACCGACAGACGAACACTGAAGCTTTCTTT. This codes for CASNRQTNTEAFF.

This clone occurred once. This chain links TRBV19 with TRBJ2-7; 8 bases are a match to TRBD1. The germline V gene encodes CDR1 LNHDA and CDR2 SQIVND (reference sequence). The junction had 8 bases not matched to a gene; V was cut back by 1 base and J by 6 bases. The CDR3 totals 15 residues. Written as DNA, the CDR3 is TGTGCCAGTAGTATAGGTGGGCAGGGGGCGTTCGAGCAGTACTTC. The encoded protein is CASSIGGQGAFEQYF.

V and J are TRBV5-4 and TRBJ2-7; 9 bases map to TRBD2. V trimming: 3 bases; J trimming: 6 bases; junction bases outside the gene matches: 4. Germline-derived CDR1 and CDR2 are SGHNT and YYREEE (reference sequence). This CDR3 is 13 amino acids long. Written as DNA, the CDR3 is TGTGCCAGCAGCTCGGGACTAGCTCTCGAGCAGTACTTC. Protein product: CASSSGLALEQYF.

This clone came up a few times. The V and J genes are TRBV11-3 and TRBJ2-3; TRBD2 agrees at 8 bases. CDR1 SGHNT and CDR2 YENEEA come from the germline V gene. CDR3 length: 19 amino acids. V lost 5 bases and J lost 2; bases outside the gene matches: 18. The CDR3 DNA is TGTGCCAGCAGCCCCCGGGGGGGTCTCCCGTCTGGGGCCACAGATACGCAGTATTTT. It is translated as CASSPRGGLPSGATDTQYF. Full variable domain (outside the CDR3, taken from reference TRBV11-3 and TRBJ2-3): EAGVVQSPRYKIIEKKQPVAFWCNPISGHNTLYWYLQNLGQGPELLIRYENEEAVDDSQLPKDRFSAERLKGVDSTLKIQPAELGDSAVYLCASSPRGGLPSGATDTQYFGPGTRLTVL.

The rearrangement uses TRBV5-6 and TRBJ2-6; a weak D match, TRBD2 (5 bases). Trimming shortened V by 4 bases and J by 4 bases, and 6 bases separated the two germline ends. This CDR3 has 13 amino acids. Looked up from germline, CDR1 is SGHDT and CDR2 is YYEEEE. In nucleotides, the CDR3 is TGTGCCAGCAGCCCGGGGGGGGCCAACGTCCTGACTTTC. Protein: CASSPGGANVLTF.

This sequence joins TRBV9 and TRBJ2-3, with 7 bases that match TRBD1. Trimming removed 4 bases from V and 3 bases from J; junction bases left unmatched: 11. The CDR3 contains 16 residues. Looked up from germline, CDR1 is SGDLS and CDR2 is YYNGEE. The CDR3 region has the DNA TGTGCCAGCAGCAACCGAGGGACAGTCAGTACAGATACGCAGTATTTT. It codes for CASSNRGTVSTDTQYF.

This clone was found once. Different DNA sequences within this sample yield the same CDR3. The chain uses TRBV9 and TRBJ1-1; TRBD1 matches at 9 bases. CDR1 SGDLS and CDR2 YYNGEE come from the germline V gene. CDR3 size: 14 residues. The trim removed 4 bases at V and 1 base at J, leaving 2 bases unmatched. In DNA form, the CDR3 reads TGTGCCAGCAGCACACAGGGGGCGAACACTGAAGCTTTCTTT. Its protein is CASSTQGANTEAFF.

The chain employs TRBV6-4 and TRBJ2-7; a weak D match, TRBD2 (5 bases). V was clipped by 7 bases and J by 0 bases, with 13 bases between them. The length of the CDR3 is 14 residues. Per germline, CDR1 MRHNA and CDR2 SNTAGT. The CDR3 DNA follows: TGTGCCAGCAACAACCGGGAAGCCTCCTACGAGCAGTACTTC. It encodes CASNNREASYEQYF.

This chain joins TRBV6-6 and TRBJ2-5; TRBD1 matches 10 bases. The germline CDR1 and CDR2 sequences are MNHNY and SVGAGI (reference sequence). Trimming at V came to 10 bases and at J to 2 bases, leaving 7 bases not matched to a gene. The CDR3 has 14 residues. The CDR3 here is CANSDRGDQETQYF. For the CDR3, the DNA is TGTGCCAACTCGGACAGGGGGGATCAAGAGACCCAGTACTTC.

The CDR3 bases are TGTGCCAGCAGCGCAGGACAGGGGGCCTATATTCAGTACTTC. Its protein product is CASSAGQGAYIQYF. V usage is TRBV7-9 and J usage is TRBJ2-4; TRBD1 matches 11 bases. V shed 5 bases, J shed 10 bases, and the junction held 7 bases outside the gene matches. Germline CDR1 reads SEHNR; CDR2 reads FQNEAQ (reference sequence). CDR3 length: 14 amino acids.

This chain joins TRBV10-3 and TRBJ1-1; maybe TRBD1 (5 bases). The CDR3 sequence is 14 residues long. The V gene lost 2 bases and the J gene lost 11 bases, with 18 bases spanning the gap. Germline V gene data show CDR1 as ENHRY and CDR2 as SYGVKD. CDR3 protein: CAISEAVGPSPAFF. CDR3 coding DNA: TGTGCCATCAGTGAGGCGGTGGGGCCTTCGCCCGCTTTCTTT.

The chain is built from TRBV7-8 and TRBJ1-1; D is uncertain. This CDR3 has 17 residues. V was cut by 3 bases and J by 0 bases, with 17 bases left in between. Germline V gene data show CDR1 as SGHVS and CDR2 as FQNEAQ. CDR3 sequence: CASSFGTSRWMNTEAFF. The DNA for the CDR3 is TGTGCCAGCAGCTTCGGTACTAGTCGGTGGATGAACACTGAAGCTTTCTTT.

The gene calls are TRBV7-9 and TRBJ2-5; D may be TRBD2 (6 bases). Germline CDR1 reads SEHNR; CDR2 reads FQNEAQ (reference sequence). Trimming shortened V by 3 bases and J by 4 bases, and 18 bases separated the two germline ends. This CDR3 has 16 amino acids. Written as DNA, the CDR3 is TGTGCCAGCAGCTTCGCGGGAATGCAGGCGAGAGAGACCCAGTACTTC. Residues: CASSFAGMQARETQYF.

The chain links TRBV27 to TRBJ1-1; D is undetermined. The length of the CDR3 is 16 residues. The V gene lost 0 bases and the J gene lost 0 bases, with 11 bases spanning the gap. Germline CDR1 is MNHEY and CDR2 is SMNVEV (reference sequence). CDR3 bases: TGTGCCAGCAGTTTATCGGGCAGCCGAATGAACACTGAAGCTTTCTTT. This gives the protein CASSLSGSRMNTEAFF.

The rearrangement joins TRBV5-6 to TRBJ2-7; 7 nucleotides align to TRBD1. From germline, CDR1 is SGHDT and CDR2 YYEEEE. The V and J ends lost 4 bases and 0 bases, in that order; junction bases with no gene match: 7. There are 15 residues in the CDR3. CDR3 amino acids: CASSDREISSYEQYF. DNA for the CDR3: TGTGCCAGCAGCGACAGGGAAATAAGCTCCTACGAGCAGTACTTC.

This chain connects TRBV5-6 to TRBJ2-3; the match to TRBD1 covers 9 bases. Germline V gene lookup returns CDR1 SGHDT and CDR2 YYEEEE. J lost 4 bases, V lost 5 bases, and 11 bases had no gene match. The length of the CDR3 is 16 residues. In nucleotides, the CDR3 is TGTGCCAGCAGGTCCGGGACAGGGCGCTTCCCAGATACGCAGTATTTT. This translates into CASRSGTGRFPDTQYF.